The present TCR beta chain was sequenced within a study of T-cell memory formation after mild COVID-19. Overall study: Most TCR clusters belonged to a single donor. General study points: Most CD4+ clones that shrank were in CM and EM, while CD8+ ones turned up in EMRA.

On this clonotype itself: No antigen is known for it.

The CDR3 is 12 amino acids. Trimming took 7 bases from V and 6 from J, leaving 12 bases between them. In TCRdb, the 5' RACE reads were re-called with MiXCR into one record per CDR3 protein. The sample includes about 350,000 distinct CDR3 sequences, approximately 14% of them seen just once. This chain connects TRBV12-3 or TRBV12-4 to TRBJ1-1; D not certain. The sample taken for sequencing was PBMCs or a T cell subset sorted from them (not recorded which). The sequence was obtained from a man younger than 30 who had mild COVID-19 (a few samples of this study predate the infection). Cell type and time point are not known. The chain's CDR3 is CASTMGAPEAFF. CDR3 in DNA: TGTGCCAGCACCATGGGAGCACCTGAAGCTTTCTTT.